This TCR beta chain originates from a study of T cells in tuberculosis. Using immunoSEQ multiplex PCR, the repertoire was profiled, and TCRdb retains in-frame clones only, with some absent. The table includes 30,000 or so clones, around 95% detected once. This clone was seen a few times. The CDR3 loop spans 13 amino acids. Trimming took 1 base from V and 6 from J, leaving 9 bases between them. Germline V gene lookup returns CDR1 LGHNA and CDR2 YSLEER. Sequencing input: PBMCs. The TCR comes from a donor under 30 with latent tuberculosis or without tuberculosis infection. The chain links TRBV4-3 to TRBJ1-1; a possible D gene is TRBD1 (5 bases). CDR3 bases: TGCGCCAGCAGCCAAGGGCGGGGGTCTGAAGCTTTCTTT. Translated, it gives CASSQGRGSEAFF.